This record looks at one TCR beta chain sequence and its context. At least ten counts were recorded for this clone. Its specific antigen is unknown. Because the receptor is murine, the gene names and germline sequences shown are mouse ones. The CDR3 is cut off 4 residues early in the read; its end comes from the germline J gene. This specimen belongs to a study of CD8+ T cells in alopecia areata (dated 2018 in TCRdb). Some background on the complete study: Skin from C3H/HeJ donors with spontaneous alopecia (roughly 6-12 months old) was grafted onto female C3H/HeJ recipients that were about 7-11 weeks old. To study T cell clonal expansion in alopecia areata, the researchers applied high-throughput TCRbeta sequencing to both the C3H/HeJ mouse model and human patients. Clonality in the scalp was compared among normal scalp (n=4), patchy alopecia areata scalp (n=8), and alopecia totalis/universalis scalp (n=8). The RNA source kit depended on sample type: the PAXgene miRNA kit for fixed scalp, the miRNeasy kit for PBMCs, and the RNeasy kit for mouse skin. Amplification of TCRbeta CDR3 regions was done by immunoSEQ multiplex PCR using 35 Vbeta forward primers and 13 Jbeta reverse primers. On the human side, TCRbeta sequencing was run on scalp tissue and on sorted CD4+ and CD8+ peripheral blood T cells from healthy controls and from alopecia areata patients with either patchy or totalis/universalis disease.

The junction shows trimming of 3 bases on V and 0 bases on J, and the gene matches do not reach 0 bases of it. Sequences LGHNA (CDR1) and YNLKQL (CDR2) are obtained from the germline V gene (reference sequence). Measured from the cysteine to the phenylalanine, the CDR3 is 15 residues long. Part of the CDR3 DNA is given, 33 bases translated from base 1. Pooled mouse cutaneous lymph node cells were stained for CD4, CD8alpha, NKG2D, NKG2ACE and other markers and were then sorted on a BD Influx. Receptor libraries were prepared by the immunoSEQ multiplex PCR assay. For TCR sequencing, RNA was extracted from every sample and reverse transcribed into cDNA to serve as template. SuperScript III was used to make first-strand cDNA, primed with a 2:1 mix of oligo-dT and random hexamers. A synthetic immune receptor repertoire was used to assess amplification bias, and residual bias was removed computationally. Libraries were sequenced on Illumina HiSeq with 60 bp reads covering the CDR3, read from J toward V. From the authors' description of their analysis: Raw reads were preprocessed to remove errors, and CDR3 was defined by IMGT conventions from the conserved cysteine to phenylalanine. Clonality was computed by normalizing Shannon entropy by log2 of the number of productive unique TCRs and subtracting the result from 1. Whether scalp clones were CD4 or CD8 was inferred by matching scalp TCRbeta sequences against CD4 and CD8 repertoires sorted from blood. This immuneACCESS table, as held by TCRdb, lists in-frame sequences with V and J called but not all clones. Of the missing ones, under half trace to an unresolved V gene in checked studies; the others have no known cause. That table furnishes V, J and clone size, whereas the DNA furnished D and trimming. The table shows 9,800 or so clones here, with no singletons. The top ten clonotypes cover 15% to 20% of the sample.

Summary of the overall study and its limitations: Compared with mice, TCR sequences shared between patients were less clear, possibly partly because of HLA diversity across the patient population. Unlike mouse skin, which is dominated by gammadelta T cells, normal human skin has resident alphabeta T cells that are also sequenced, and this complicates analysis of the scalp TCR repertoire. Higher clonality and more expanded CD8+ clones were observed in lesional scalp than in normal scalp, particularly in alopecia totalis/universalis, a finding suggestive of antigenic drive.

The V gene is TRBV5 and the J gene is TRBJ2-7, and 12 bases in between align with TRBD2. The sample was CD8+ T cells sorted from a lymph node. The receptor comes from a C3H/HeJ mouse with alopecia areata. Mice of this strain bear MHC haplotype H2-k. The DNA read from the CDR3 is TGTGCCAGCAGCCAGGACTGGGGGGGCTCCTAT. This yields the protein CASSQDWGGSY. In full, the CDR3 is CASSQDWGGSYEQYF.